This T cell receptor (beta chain) was recorded in a study of graft-versus-host responses after intestinal transplantation. Across the whole study: Multivisceral, liver-intestinal, or isolated intestinal grafts went to recipients. Anti-thymocyte globulin induction, then tacrolimus and steroids for about three years, went to all recipients.

Looked up from germline, CDR1 is GTSNPN and CDR2 is SVGIG (reference sequence). The CDR3 totals 13 residues. Trimming took 4 bases from V and 0 from J, leaving 9 bases between them. Study-wide points: Investigators detected GvH clones in recipient marrow, with some emerging earlier in ileum or blood.

Only in-frame clones appear in the TCRdb table, and some are missing; sequencing was by immunoSEQ multiplex PCR. This table holds some 96,000 clones, roughly 87% found once. A note on this clone: What it binds is not known.

The rearrangement uses TRBV30 and TRBJ1-1, with unresolved D. Sequencing used unstimulated CD4+ T cells sorted from spleen or lymph node cells, obtained before transplant. This clonotype was sampled from a human donor who was the organ donor for an intestinal transplant. CDR3 sequence reads: CAWKLQVNTEAFF. The CDR3, as DNA: TGTGCCTGGAAACTCCAGGTGAACACTGAAGCTTTCTTT.